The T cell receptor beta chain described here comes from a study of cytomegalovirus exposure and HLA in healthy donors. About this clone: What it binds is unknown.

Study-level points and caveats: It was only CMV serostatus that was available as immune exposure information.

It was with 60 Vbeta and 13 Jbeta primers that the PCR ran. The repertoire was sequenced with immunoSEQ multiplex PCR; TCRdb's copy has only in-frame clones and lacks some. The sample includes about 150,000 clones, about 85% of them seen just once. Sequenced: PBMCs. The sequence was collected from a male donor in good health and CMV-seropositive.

CDR3 loop: CASSHPQATYEQYF. The CDR3 coding sequence is TGTGCCAGCAGCCATCCCCAGGCGACCTACGAGCAGTACTTC. V gene TRBV14 combines with J gene TRBJ2-7; no definite D call. V was cut by 3 bases and J by 2 bases, with 11 bases left in between. CDR3 length: 14 residues. Germline loops: CDR1 SGHDN, CDR2 FVKESK.